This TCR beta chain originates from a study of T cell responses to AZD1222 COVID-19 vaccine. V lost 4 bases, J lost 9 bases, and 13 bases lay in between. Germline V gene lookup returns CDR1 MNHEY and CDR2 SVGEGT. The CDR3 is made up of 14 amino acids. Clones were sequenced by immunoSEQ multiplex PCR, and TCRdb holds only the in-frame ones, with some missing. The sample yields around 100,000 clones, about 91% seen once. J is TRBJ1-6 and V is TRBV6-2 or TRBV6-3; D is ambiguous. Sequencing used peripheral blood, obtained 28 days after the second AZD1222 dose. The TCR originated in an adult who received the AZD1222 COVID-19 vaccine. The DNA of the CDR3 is TGTGCCAGCAGTTTCGGGCTTGTTGGTTCACCCCTCCACTTT. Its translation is CASSFGLVGSPLHF.